This is a list of T cell receptor beta chains from one sample in a study of T cells in Graves' hyperthyroidism and ophthalmopathy. TCRdb used MiXCR to reprocess the multiplex PCR reads, holding one entry per CDR3 protein. The table lists approximately 570,000 distinct CDR3 sequences, 20% of them singletons. Source material: blood. The origin of the receptors is a man between 40 and 49 years old with Graves' ophthalmopathy. The CDR3 runs from the conserved cysteine through the conserved F or W. Expanded clones are given a class, and other clones once, few, many or no size at all.

clone_size j_call v_call cdr3_aa
- TRBJ1-5 TRBV7-2 CASSLWHNQPQHF
many TRBJ2-2 TRBV7-2 CASSHTSGRAPTGELFF
many TRBJ1-5 TRBV12-3/TRBV12-4 CASRGTGGWNQPQHF
many TRBJ2-7 TRBV20-1 CSARLHTGTEQYF
- TRBJ2-1 TRBV7-9 CASGYPPTGTSGRHEQFF
many TRBJ2-1 TRBV6-1 CASRVGLAAYNEQFF
- TRBJ2-1 TRBV20-1 CSESGTGGSYNEQFF
many TRBJ2-7 TRBV4-1 CASSQDPGSGSYEQYF
many TRBJ2-7 TRBV28 CASSLGYRAYEQYF
many TRBJ2-7 TRBV30 CAWSVLDYEQYF
few TRBJ2-2 TRBV7-3 CASSLQLGAGAYTGELFF
many TRBJ2-7 TRBV3-1 CASSQDAYEQYF
many TRBJ2-7 TRBV7-9 CASSPTKGQSSYEQYF
- TRBJ2-1 TRBV11-2 CASSWNLAGRRDEQFF
few TRBJ1-5 TRBV18 CASSPKQPQHF
- TRBJ2-3 TRBV7-2 CASSAGRTATGDTQYF
many TRBJ1-1 TRBV6-2/TRBV6-3 CASSYVGQNTEAFF
few TRBJ2-1 TRBV9 CASSVVGYNEQFF
few TRBJ2-3 TRBV6-1 CASSGKRGGPDTQYF
- TRBJ1-1 TRBV5-1 CASSYGTGGMNTEAFF
few TRBJ2-5 TRBV6-6 CASSYEGLETQYF
once TRBJ2-7 TRBV5-1 CASSLELVGDQQYF
many TRBJ2-2 TRBV9 CASSVIAGGTGELFF
many TRBJ2-1 TRBV12-3/TRBV12-4 CASSPRRSNEQFF
- TRBJ2-1 TRBV28 CASSFPGQYHNEQFF
- TRBJ1-1 TRBV30 CAWSARPGGAAFF
- TRBJ2-1 TRBV5-1 CASSLDAHREQFF
- TRBJ2-5 TRBV7-9 CAGYVGETQYF
few TRBJ2-7 TRBV11-1 CASSPTAGITYEQYF
- TRBJ2-5 TRBV7-9 CASSSGQGTIETQYF
few TRBJ2-1 TRBV5-6 CASGTGSRYNEQFF
- TRBJ2-6 TRBV13 CASSLIRTERANVLTF
many TRBJ2-3 TRBV12-3/TRBV12-4 CASSLRSGITDTQYF
few TRBJ2-4 TRBV6-1 CASSEVRGGRDIQYF
many TRBJ2-3 TRBV6-1 CASRAGTSGFTDTQYF
- TRBJ2-5 TRBV11-2 CASSLPLGGAETQYF
- TRBJ2-7 TRBV6-6 CASSYRGTADEQYF
- TRBJ2-1 TRBV3-1 CASSPFLAGLDNEQFF
many TRBJ1-5 TRBV28 CASRARVSLRGQPQHF
many TRBJ2-7 TRBV5-1 CASSLGQGTDYEQYF
many TRBJ2-7 TRBV5-1 CASSASPGQGIQYEQYF
- TRBJ1-2 TRBV19 CASSFTTGQRGYTF
few TRBJ2-7 TRBV28 CASRPRGGGSYEQYF
few TRBJ1-4 TRBV2 CASNGGSQGGNEKLFF
few TRBJ1-1 TRBV7-9 CASSRMGSNTEAFF
- TRBJ2-4 TRBV12-3/TRBV12-4 CASSFGQRAKKNIQYF
many TRBJ2-5 TRBV2 CASSEEGGSETQYF
once TRBJ1-2 TRBV19 CASNRPDSTNYGYTF
- TRBJ2-3 TRBV20-1 CSARESEVSTDTQYF
- TRBJ1-1 TRBV7-8 CASSLRRAGQRFMNTEAFF
few TRBJ1-2 TRBV15 CATSRQGDYGYTF
many TRBJ2-2 TRBV6-5 CASSYSYWRQDTGELFF
few TRBJ2-7 TRBV10-3 CANSQGGQYF
many TRBJ2-1 TRBV5-6 CASSYGTSGVNNEQFF
once TRBJ2-3 TRBV10-3 CAAGLAGVLRGTDTQYF
many TRBJ2-5 TRBV11-2 CASSFGGGGSQETQYF
few TRBJ2-1 TRBV29-1 CSVDGSGNEQFF
many TRBJ1-5 TRBV2 CASRSRDREWGQPQHF
- TRBJ1-5 TRBV7-2 CASSLALGVGNQPQHF
many TRBJ2-7 TRBV27 CASIRGSEQYF